The 10 T cell receptor beta chains presented below share a single source sample, sequenced in a study of T cell repertoires in cytomegalovirus infection. Using its own MiXCR run on the reads, TCRdb lists one record per CDR3 protein. The sample contains roughly 500,000 distinct CDR3 sequences, about 11% of which appear only once. Sequenced sample: PBMCs. These receptors were collected from a human donor in good health (CMV status not recorded). Some clones in this sample may be carry-over from other donors' samples.

The chain links TRBV11-1 to TRBJ1-2, with TRBD1 identical over 8 bases. The germline CDR1 and CDR2 sequences are SGHAT and FQDESV (reference sequence). CDR3 length: 15 residues. With 6 bases clipped from V and 8 bases from J, the junction kept 14 bases outside the gene matches. CDR3 DNA sequence: TGTGCCAGCAGTTCTTTTGGGGACAGGCTGCGGGGCTACACCTTC. It yields the protein CASSSFGDRLRGYTF.

This clonotype was counted at least ten times. The chain links TRBV6-5 to TRBJ1-2; D is unclear. The V and J ends lost 5 bases and 7 bases respectively, with 11 bases between them. This CDR3 comprises 12 residues. The germline V gene has CDR1 MNHEY and CDR2 SVGAGI. CDR3: CASSAGRIGYTF. As DNA, the CDR3 is TGTGCCAGCAGTGCTGGACGGATTGGCTACACCTTC.

As regards this clonotype: Its ends do not fully match the called genes, so a read error is possible. The J gene is TRBJ1-2, the V gene TRBV5-1; D might be TRBD1 (5 bases). The CDR3 has 15 residues. In germline, CDR1 is SGHRS, CDR2 YFSETQ. DNA for the CDR3: TGCACCAGCAGCCCGGGGGGTCGGACCGACTATGGCTACACCTTC. As protein: CTSSPGGRTDYGYTF.

This sequence joins TRBV7-9 and TRBJ1-1; D remains ambiguous. Trimming took off 6 bases at V and 7 bases at J, with 9 bases between the two ends. Germline V gene lookup returns CDR1 SEHNR and CDR2 FQNEAQ (reference sequence). The CDR3 is made up of 11 amino acids. CDR3 region: CASRTGYEAFF. CDR3 nucleotides: TGTGCCAGCAGGACCGGTTATGAAGCTTTCTTT.

The J gene is TRBJ2-1, the V gene TRBV29-1; no clear D. Trimming removed 5 bases from V and 6 bases from J, with 5 bases in between. Per germline, CDR1 SQVTM and CDR2 ANQGSEA. CDR3 length equals 10 residues. Here the CDR3 DNA reads TGCAGCGTTCAAGGCAATGAGCAGTTCTTC. Translating it yields CSVQGNEQFF.

The genes are TRBV20-1 and TRBJ2-3; D not resolved. V lost 3 bases and J lost 4, with 11 bases in between. Germline lookup yields CDR1 DFQATT and CDR2 SNEGSKA (reference sequence). The CDR3 sequence is 13 residues long. The DNA of the CDR3 is TGCAGTGCTAGGCCGCCAGCAGCAGATACGCAGTATTTT. Protein: CSARPPAADTQYF.

On this clonotype itself: One end of the junction is discordant with germline, which a read error may explain. J is TRBJ2-4 and V is TRBV19, with a weak D call TRBD1 (6 bases). Per germline, CDR1 LNHDA and CDR2 SQIVND (reference sequence). The CDR3 consists of 13 residues. The CDR3 sequence: CASRGTSENMQYF. CDR3 nucleotide sequence: TGTGCCAGTAGGGGGACATCGGAAAACATGCAGTACTTC.

V is TRBV6-8 and J is TRBJ1-1; D uncertain. This CDR3 spans 12 amino acids. V shed 5 bases and J shed 4 bases, with 8 bases lying between them. CDR1 and CDR2 from the germline V gene are MNHGY and SAAAGT. CDR3 sequence (DNA): TGTGCCAGCAGTAAGGGTGCCACTGAAGCTTTCTTT. Translated, it gives CASSKGATEAFF.

At least ten counts were recorded for this clonotype. The rearrangement uses TRBV5-4 and TRBJ2-5, with 8 nucleotides matching TRBD1. Trimming removed 4 bases from V and 1 base from J; junction bases left unmatched: 3. Germline assignment: CDR1 SGHNT and CDR2 YYREEE (reference sequence). The CDR3 sequence is 14 residues long. CDR3 nucleotide sequence: TGTGCCAGCAGCGTTACAGGGGGCCAAGAGACCCAGTACTTC. The encoded protein is CASSVTGGQETQYF.

This clonotype was detected ten times or more. The gene calls are TRBV10-2 and TRBJ1-5, with TRBD1 identical over 8 bases. The CDR3 is 15 amino acids. The ends lost 6 bases at V and 0 bases at J; junction bases unmatched: 4. Germline V gene data show CDR1 as WSHSY and CDR2 as SAAADI. In nucleotides, the CDR3 is TGCGCCAGCAGGAAACAGGGGGATAGCAATCAGCCCCAGCATTTT. It translates to CASRKQGDSNQPQHF.